The next 15 T cell receptor beta chains were all read from a single sample in a study of technical replicates of blood from several donors. The protocol was immunoSEQ multiplex PCR, while the TCRdb copy is restricted to in-frame clones and leaves out a portion. The data hold approximately 94,000 clones, with almost 97% observed a single time. The specimen was T cells isolated from PBMCs. Every receptor here comes from a human donor in good health.

CDR3 sequence: CAWSVQRSRVVYTF. Here the CDR3 DNA reads TGTGCCTGGAGTGTACAACGGAGCAGGGTAGTCTACACCTTC. The chain joins TRBV30 to TRBJ1-2; D perhaps matches TRBD1 (5 bases). The CDR3 loop spans 14 amino acids. Germline V gene lookup returns CDR1 GTSNPN and CDR2 SVGIG (reference sequence). V lost 0 bases and J 10 bases, leaving 18 bases between the germline ends.

The chain combines TRBV7-9 with TRBJ2-2, with D hard to call. V was clipped by 5 bases and J by 1 base, with 2 bases between them. CDR3 length equals 12 residues. In germline, CDR1 is SEHNR, CDR2 FQNEAQ (reference sequence). CDR3 sequence reads: CASSRNTGELFF. The CDR3 coding sequence is TGTGCCAGCAGCCGGAACACCGGGGAGCTGTTTTTT. Supplemented by reference TRBV7-9 and TRBJ2-2, the full variable domain reads DTGVSQNPRHKITKRGQNVTFRCDPISEHNRLYWYRQTLGQGPEFLTYFQNEAQLEKSRLLSDRFSAERPKGSFSTLEIQRTEQGDSAMYLCASSRNTGELFFGEGSRLTVL.

The V gene is TRBV5-1, the J gene TRBJ2-7; tentatively, D is TRBD2 (5 bases). Germline V gene lookup returns CDR1 SGHRS and CDR2 YFSETQ. The length of the CDR3 is 13 residues. The V end lost 6 bases, the J end lost 2 bases, and 12 bases lay between the germline ends. DNA of the CDR3: TGCGCCAGCAACGTCCCGGGGACCTACGAGCAGTACTTC. Translating it yields CASNVPGTYEQYF.

This clone was recorded only once. The chain recombines TRBV5-1 with TRBJ2-2; D gene uncertain. This CDR3 is 14 amino acids long. Looked up from germline, CDR1 is SGHRS and CDR2 is YFSETQ. Trimming removed 0 bases from V and 9 bases from J, with 12 bases in between. The CDR3 region is CASSLARPYRELFF. The DNA for the CDR3 is TGCGCCAGCAGCTTGGCGCGGCCCTACCGGGAGCTGTTTTTT.

J is TRBJ2-2 and V is TRBV18; TRBD1 is a possible D gene (5 bases). V was clipped by 3 bases and J by 6 bases, with 8 bases between them. The CDR3 spans 13 residues. The germline V gene encodes CDR1 KGHSH and CDR2 LQKENI. CDR3 sequence reads: CASSPMGPGELFF. DNA for the CDR3: TGTGCCAGCTCACCGATGGGGCCCGGGGAGCTGTTTTTT.

Of note for this clone: Additional DNA sequences in this sample encode the identical CDR3. The J gene is TRBJ2-3, the V gene TRBV18; 9 bases fit TRBD2. Germline values: CDR1 KGHSH, CDR2 LQKENI. J was trimmed by 2 bases and V by 3 bases; bases with no gene match: 3. The CDR3 sequence is 15 residues long. The CDR3 DNA reads as TGTGCCAGCTCACCCCTAGCGGGGTCCACAGATACGCAGTATTTT. It is translated as CASSPLAGSTDTQYF.

The chain combines TRBV5-6 with TRBJ2-4; 7 nucleotides line up with TRBD1. Germline V lookup: CDR1 SGHDT, CDR2 YYEEEE. V lost 4 bases, J lost 7 bases, and 5 bases stayed unmatched. CDR3 length: 13 amino acids. CDR3 nucleotide sequence: TGTGCCAGCAGCCTCTTACAGGGGAACATTCAGTACTTC. Amino acid sequence: CASSLLQGNIQYF.

The V and J genes are TRBV29-1 and TRBJ1-2; 7 nucleotides align to TRBD1. This CDR3 has 15 amino acids. Losses at the gene ends were 0 bases for V and 4 bases for J; bases not matched to a gene: 8. Germline assignment: CDR1 SQVTM and CDR2 ANQGSEA. As DNA, the CDR3 is TGCAGCGTTGAAGAGTTAAACAGGGGTGGCTATGGCTACACCTTC. This gives the protein CSVEELNRGGYGYTF.

J is TRBJ2-3 and V is TRBV4-2; TRBD2 matches at 10 bases. Germline CDR1 LGHNA, CDR2 YNFKEQ. The CDR3 sequence is 19 residues long. With V trimmed by 3 bases and J by 4 bases, 16 bases remained unmatched. CDR3 DNA sequence: TGTGCCAGCAGCCATGATATAAGATTAGCGGGAGGAGGGGCAGATACGCAGTATTTT. Encoded protein: CASSHDIRLAGGGADTQYF.

DNA for the CDR3: TGCGCCAGCAGCTTGGTCGGGAGTATGGATACGCAGTATTTT. This sequence encodes CASSLVGSMDTQYF. The V call is TRBV5-1, the J call TRBJ2-3, with D possibly TRBD2 on 6 matching bases. Trimming took off 0 bases at V and 6 bases at J, with 11 bases between the two ends. The CDR3 runs 14 residues. Per the germline V gene, CDR1 is SGHRS and CDR2 is YFSETQ.

J is TRBJ1-2 and V is TRBV19; 10 positions agree with TRBD1. V was clipped by 4 bases and J by 8 bases; unmatched bases: 7. Germline CDR1 and CDR2: LNHDA and SQIVND (reference sequence). The CDR3 runs to 14 residues. The CDR3 bases are TGTGCCAGTAGTAGGTTCGGACAGGGGGAAGGCTACACCTTC. Its translation is CASSRFGQGEGYTF.

CDR3 sequence: CASSLPGQGVYEQYF. DNA of the CDR3: TGTGCCAGCAGCCTCCCTGGACAGGGGGTATACGAGCAGTACTTC. The chain recombines TRBV11-3 with TRBJ2-7; 10 bases agree with TRBD1. After removal of 5 bases from V and 4 bases from J, the junction contained 8 bases not matched to a gene. The germline CDR1 and CDR2 sequences are SGHNT and YENEEA. The CDR3 covers 15 residues.

The rearrangement joins TRBV30 to TRBJ2-5; the match to TRBD2 covers 9 bases. The length of the CDR3 is 17 residues. V was pared by 1 base and J by 6 bases, with 15 bases of the junction left unmatched. The germline CDR1 and CDR2 sequences are GTSNPN and SVGIG (reference sequence). For the CDR3, the DNA is TGTGCCTGGAGTGATAATAGCGGGAGTTTTGCTAGAAAGACCCAGTACTTC. Its translation is CAWSDNSGSFARKTQYF.

This chain uses TRBV7-2 with TRBJ2-3; 7 positions match TRBD2. Germline V CDR1 and CDR2: SGHTA, FQGNSA. CDR3 length equals 15 residues. The J segment lost 5 bases and the V segment lost 2 bases, leaving 7 bases of the junction unmatched. CDR3 bases: TGTGCCAGCAGCTTACGTGCGGGAGTTATAGATACGCAGTATTTT. Its protein is CASSLRAGVIDTQYF. Filled out from reference TRBV7-2 and TRBJ2-3, the complete variable domain reads GAGVSQSPSNKVTEKGKDVELRCDPISGHTALYWYRQSLGQGLEFLIYFQGNSAPDKSGLPSDRFSAERTGGSVSTLTIQRTQQEDSAVYLCASSLRAGVIDTQYFGPGTRLTVL.

The chain links TRBV7-9 to TRBJ2-5; 10 positions match TRBD1. Losses at the gene ends were 4 bases for V and 3 bases for J; bases not matched to a gene: 2. The germline gives CDR1 SEHNR, CDR2 FQNEAQ (reference sequence). This CDR3 has 14 residues. CDR3 bases: TGTGCCAGCAGCTATGGGACAGGGGAAGAGACCCAGTACTTC. It specifies CASSYGTGEETQYF.